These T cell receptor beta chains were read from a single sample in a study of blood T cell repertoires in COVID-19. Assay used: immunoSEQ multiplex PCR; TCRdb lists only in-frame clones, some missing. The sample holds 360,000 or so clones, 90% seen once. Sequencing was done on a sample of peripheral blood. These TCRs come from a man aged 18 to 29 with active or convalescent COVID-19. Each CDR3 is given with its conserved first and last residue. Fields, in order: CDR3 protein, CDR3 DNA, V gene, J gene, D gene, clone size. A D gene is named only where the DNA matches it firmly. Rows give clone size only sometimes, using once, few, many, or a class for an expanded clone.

cdr3_aa: CASCEREKLFF
cdr3_nt: TGTGCCAGCTGCGAACGGGAAAAACTGTTTTTT
v_call: TRBV2
j_call: TRBJ1-4
d_call: -
clone_size: -

cdr3_aa: CSASDFTGANYGYTF
cdr3_nt: TGCAGTGCTAGTGATTTTACAGGGGCCAACTATGGCTACACCTTC
v_call: TRBV20-1
j_call: TRBJ1-2
d_call: TRBD1
clone_size: -

cdr3_aa: CASSSRDRADSNQPQHF
cdr3_nt: TGTGCCAGCAGCTCTAGGGACAGGGCTGATAGCAATCAGCCCCAGCATTTT
v_call: TRBV11-2
j_call: TRBJ1-5
d_call: TRBD1
clone_size: -

cdr3_aa: CASSRQGGEKLFF
cdr3_nt: TGTGCCAGCAGTCGTCAGGGGGGTGAAAAACTGTTTTTT
v_call: TRBV25-1
j_call: TRBJ1-4
d_call: TRBD1
clone_size: -

cdr3_aa: CASSLRGQLSYNEQFF
cdr3_nt: TGTGCCAGCAGCTTACGTGGACAGCTCTCCTACAATGAGCAGTTCTTC
v_call: TRBV13
j_call: TRBJ2-1
d_call: -
clone_size: -

cdr3_aa: CSVGLAGITDTQYF
cdr3_nt: TGCAGCGTCGGACTAGCGGGGATCACAGATACGCAGTATTTT
v_call: TRBV29-1
j_call: TRBJ2-3
d_call: TRBD2
clone_size: -

cdr3_aa: CATSRDRGSTGGIREKLFF
cdr3_nt: TGTGCCACCAGCAGGGATCGGGGTTCCACAGGGGGGATAAGGGAAAAACTGTTTTTT
v_call: TRBV15
j_call: TRBJ1-4
d_call: TRBD1
clone_size: once

cdr3_aa: CASSWDRNTEAFF
cdr3_nt: TGTGCCAGCAGTTGGGACAGGAACACTGAAGCTTTCTTT
v_call: TRBV6-2/TRBV6-3
j_call: TRBJ1-1
d_call: TRBD1
clone_size: once

cdr3_aa: CASSPGQGALNTEAFF
cdr3_nt: TGTGCCAGCTCACCTGGACAGGGAGCCTTGAACACTGAAGCTTTCTTT
v_call: TRBV18
j_call: TRBJ1-1
d_call: TRBD1
clone_size: -

cdr3_aa: CASSPDATGGSEKLFF
cdr3_nt: TGTGCCAGCTCACCGGACGCGACAGGGGGAAGTGAAAAACTGTTTTTT
v_call: TRBV18
j_call: TRBJ1-4
d_call: TRBD1
clone_size: -

cdr3_aa: CATSRDLQGKYEQYF
cdr3_nt: TGTGCCACCAGCAGAGATCTACAGGGTAAATACGAGCAGTACTTC
v_call: TRBV15
j_call: TRBJ2-7
d_call: -
clone_size: once

cdr3_aa: CASSLRRGNSNYGYTF
cdr3_nt: TGTGCCAGCAGTTTACGGAGGGGAAATTCTAACTATGGCTACACCTTC
v_call: TRBV27
j_call: TRBJ1-2
d_call: -
clone_size: once

cdr3_aa: CASSQDYPPWTF
cdr3_nt: TGTGCCAGCAGCCAAGACTACCCGCCTTGGACCTTC
v_call: TRBV3-1/TRBV3-2
j_call: TRBJ1-2
d_call: -
clone_size: -

cdr3_aa: CASSLGLAAETQYF
cdr3_nt: TGTGCCAGCAGTTTAGGCCTAGCTGCCGAGACCCAGTACTTC
v_call: TRBV28
j_call: TRBJ2-5
d_call: -
clone_size: -

cdr3_aa: CASSLRPSAGNEQFF
cdr3_nt: TGCGCCAGCAGCCTCCGGCCCAGCGCGGGAAATGAGCAGTTCTTC
v_call: TRBV5-1
j_call: TRBJ2-1
d_call: -
clone_size: -

cdr3_aa: CASGLEQGRRGANVLTF
cdr3_nt: TGTGCTAGTGGTTTGGAACAGGGGCGGAGAGGGGCCAACGTCCTGACTTTC
v_call: TRBV12-5
j_call: TRBJ2-6
d_call: TRBD1
clone_size: -

cdr3_aa: CASSVDKGRNEQYF
cdr3_nt: TGTGCCAGCAGCGTAGACAAGGGGAGGAACGAGCAGTACTTC
v_call: TRBV9
j_call: TRBJ2-7
d_call: -
clone_size: -

cdr3_aa: CASSNPGLAGDEQYF
cdr3_nt: TGTGCCAGCAGTAATCCGGGACTAGCGGGAGATGAGCAGTACTTC
v_call: TRBV6-2/TRBV6-3
j_call: TRBJ2-7
d_call: TRBD2
clone_size: -

cdr3_aa: CASARLAGGGQETQYF
cdr3_nt: TGTGCCAGTGCTCGACTAGCGGGGGGAGGTCAGGAGACCCAGTACTTC
v_call: TRBV7-2
j_call: TRBJ2-5
d_call: TRBD2
clone_size: once

cdr3_aa: CASSSRRSATDTQYF
cdr3_nt: TGTGCCAGCAGCTCCCGGAGGAGCGCTACAGATACGCAGTATTTT
v_call: TRBV11-3
j_call: TRBJ2-3
d_call: -
clone_size: -

cdr3_aa: CASSPQGAAYEQYF
cdr3_nt: TGTGCCAGCAGTCCCCAGGGGGCAGCCTACGAGCAGTACTTC
v_call: TRBV6-2/TRBV6-3
j_call: TRBJ2-7
d_call: TRBD1
clone_size: once

cdr3_aa: CASSQDGVAGASGTQYF
cdr3_nt: TGCGCCAGCAGCCAAGATGGGGTAGCGGGGGCCTCGGGTACGCAGTATTTT
v_call: TRBV4-3
j_call: TRBJ2-3
d_call: TRBD2
clone_size: -

cdr3_aa: CASSLNGGLNEQFF
cdr3_nt: TGTGCCAGCAGCTTAAACGGGGGGTTGAATGAGCAGTTCTTC
v_call: TRBV13
j_call: TRBJ2-1
d_call: TRBD2
clone_size: -

cdr3_aa: CASSLEGGDTEAFF
cdr3_nt: TGTGCCAGCAGTTTGGAAGGGGGGGACACTGAAGCTTTCTTT
v_call: TRBV27
j_call: TRBJ1-1
d_call: -
clone_size: -

cdr3_aa: CASSPGGFGYTF
cdr3_nt: TGTGCCAGCAGTCCAGGGGGCTTTGGCTACACCTTC
v_call: TRBV27
j_call: TRBJ1-2
d_call: TRBD1
clone_size: -

cdr3_aa: CASSRTGDHEQYF
cdr3_nt: TGCGCCAGCAGCCGGACAGGGGACCACGAGCAGTACTTC
v_call: TRBV4-3
j_call: TRBJ2-7
d_call: TRBD1
clone_size: few

cdr3_aa: CASRFYPAETYEQYF
cdr3_nt: TGTGCAAGTCGCTTTTATCCAGCGGAGACCTACGAGCAGTACTTC
v_call: TRBV12-2
j_call: TRBJ2-7
d_call: -
clone_size: -